These T cell receptor beta chains were read from a single sample in a study of graft-versus-host responses after intestinal transplantation. Method: immunoSEQ multiplex PCR; TCRdb's copy keeps in-frame clones and lacks some. This table holds around 92,000 clones, more than 70% found once. The sequencing used PBMCs, collected 255 days after intestinal transplant. The receptors originated from a human patient who received an intestinal transplant, so some T cells may come from the graft donor. Each CDR3 is given with its conserved first and last residue. A D gene is named only where the DNA matches it firmly. Size is stated for part of the rows, as once, few or many counts, or as a class when the clone is expanded.

D gene	J gene	clone size	V gene	CDR3 protein	CDR3 DNA
NA	TRBJ2-1	once	TRBV27	CASSSREQEYNEQFF	TGTGCCAGCAGTTCCCGGGAACAGGAATACAATGAGCAGTTCTTC
TRBD2	TRBJ2-1	NA	TRBV6-6	CASTDGLGHNEQFF	TGTGCCAGCACCGACGGACTAGGCCACAATGAGCAGTTCTTC
TRBD2	TRBJ2-7	NA	TRBV28	CASSPLAGEVGLNEQYF	TGTGCCAGCAGCCCCCTAGCGGGAGAAGTCGGTCTGAACGAGCAGTACTTC
TRBD1	TRBJ1-2	NA	TRBV5-4	CASSLPGGPNYGYTF	TGTGCCAGCAGCTTGCCAGGGGGACCTAACTATGGCTACACCTTC
TRBD1	TRBJ2-7	NA	TRBV27	CASSFVGTAREQYF	TGTGCCAGCAGTTTCGTCGGGACAGCAAGGGAGCAGTACTTC
TRBD1	TRBJ2-1	once	TRBV4-1	CASSPTGGNEQFF	TGCGCCAGCAGCCCGACAGGGGGCAATGAGCAGTTCTTC
NA	TRBJ2-3	NA	TRBV4-2	CASSQVSASEDTQYF	TGTGCCAGCAGCCAAGTCTCCGCTAGCGAAGATACGCAGTATTTT
NA	TRBJ2-1	NA	TRBV27	CASSFGAYNEQFF	TGTGCCAGCAGTTTTGGTGCCTACAATGAGCAGTTCTTC
NA	TRBJ1-5	NA	TRBV6-1	CASSDNGANFQPQHF	TGTGCCAGCAGTGATAATGGGGCCAATTTTCAGCCCCAGCATTTT
NA	TRBJ1-4	NA	TRBV5-4	CASSLGGQILNEKLFF	TGTGCCAGCAGCCTGGGAGGGCAGATCCTTAATGAAAAACTGTTTTTT
NA	TRBJ2-7	NA	TRBV6-1	CASSPTGLVSYEQYF	TGTGCCAGCAGTCCCACAGGTTTGGTCTCCTACGAGCAGTACTTC
NA	TRBJ1-2	NA	TRBV7-9	CASRRGSKEPYGYTF	TGTGCCAGCAGACGGGGCAGCAAAGAACCCTATGGCTACACCTTC
NA	TRBJ2-1	NA	TRBV20-1	CSAMRGEQFF	TGCAGTGCTATGAGGGGTGAGCAGTTCTTC
TRBD2	TRBJ2-5	NA	TRBV10-3	CAISGSGGHQETQYF	TGTGCCATCAGTGGGAGCGGGGGGCACCAAGAGACCCAGTACTTC
NA	TRBJ1-1	few	TRBV4-1	CASSQGLGNTEAFF	TGCGCCAGCAGCCAAGGTCTGGGGAACACTGAAGCTTTCTTT
TRBD1	TRBJ1-1	NA	TRBV27	CASNIQGAPTEAFF	TGTGCCAGCAATATACAGGGGGCGCCGACTGAAGCTTTCTTT